The rows below give T cell receptor beta chains drawn from one sample of a study of blood T cell repertoires in COVID-19. Sequencing was performed with immunoSEQ multiplex PCR; in TCRdb, only in-frame clones are kept and a portion is missing. The sample comprises about 67,000 clones, roughly nine tenths of which are singletons, and about 4.3% rests with the top ten. Input material: peripheral blood. The receptors here all came from a man aged 50 to 59 with active COVID-19. CDR3s include the opening cysteine and the closing phenylalanine or tryptophan. The D gene is left open where the match is weak. Expanded clones get a size class; other rows say once, few or many, or leave the size out.

clone_size,j_call,d_call,v_call,cdr3_nt,cdr3_aa
medium-sized,TRBJ2-5,-,TRBV11-2,TGTGCCAGCAGCGCCAACTACGAGACCCAGTACTTC,CASSANYETQYF
-,TRBJ2-5,TRBD2,TRBV5-8,TGTGCCAGCAGCCCAGCTACCGGGGGGGAGACCCAGTACTTC,CASSPATGGETQYF
-,TRBJ2-3,TRBD2,TRBV6-6,TGTGCCAGCAGCCCCGCCAGGGTAGCGGGGGATACGCAGTATTTT,CASSPARVAGDTQYF
medium-sized,TRBJ2-5,TRBD2,TRBV6-1,TGTGCCAGCAGTGAACTAGCGGGGGGGCAAGAGACCCAGTACTTC,CASSELAGGQETQYF
-,TRBJ1-2,-,TRBV6-5,TGTGCCAGCAGTTATGGGGGCGGCTACACCTTC,CASSYGGGYTF
-,TRBJ2-5,-,TRBV4-2,TGTGCCAGCGGCAACAGGGTAGAGACCCAGTACTTC,CASGNRVETQYF
-,TRBJ1-5,TRBD1,TRBV7-8,TGTGCCAGCACCACAGGGGGTAGCAATCAGCCCCAGCATTTT,CASTTGGSNQPQHF
-,TRBJ2-7,-,TRBV7-7,TGTGCTAGCAGCTTAGGCAGGGCGGAAATAGAGCAGTACTTC,CASSLGRAEIEQYF
-,TRBJ2-3,TRBD1,TRBV6-5,TGTGCCAGCAGAGGGACAGTAGATACGCAGTATTTT,CASRGTVDTQYF
once,TRBJ2-2,-,TRBV5-1,TGCGCCAGCAGCCGGGAAGGTCCCGGGGAGCTGTTTTTT,CASSREGPGELFF
once,TRBJ1-4,-,TRBV29-1,TGCAGCGTGGGACAAGGAACTTATGAAAAACTGTTTTTT,CSVGQGTYEKLFF
few,TRBJ1-2,TRBD1,TRBV4-1,TGCGCCAGCAGCCAACGGGACAGGGGGACTGGCTACACCTTC,CASSQRDRGTGYTF
-,TRBJ2-1,-,TRBV9,TGTGCCAGCACCACAGGGCCCTACAATGAGCAGTTCTTC,CASTTGPYNEQFF
-,TRBJ2-5,TRBD2,TRBV4-2,TGTGCCAGCAGCCAAAACCGACTAGCGGGGGGGCAAGAGACCCAGTACTTC,CASSQNRLAGGQETQYF
once,TRBJ2-1,-,TRBV11-2,TGTGCCAGCAGCCGAATGGTGCGATCCAATGAGCAGTTCTTC,CASSRMVRSNEQFF
-,TRBJ2-1,-,TRBV7-3,TGTGCCAGCAGCTTATGGCAGGACTCGGGGCAGTTCTTC,CASSLWQDSGQFF
-,TRBJ2-3,-,TRBV5-6,TGTGCCAGCAGCTTGGATCCACAGGGTAGGGATACGCAGTATTTT,CASSLDPQGRDTQYF
-,TRBJ2-7,TRBD2,TRBV7-2,TGTGCCAGCAGCTTACGACTAGCGGGGGGGAGCTACGAGCAGTACTTC,CASSLRLAGGSYEQYF
-,TRBJ2-7,TRBD2,TRBV6-5,TGTGCCAGCAGTAGACTAGCGGGAACCTACGAGCAGTACTTC,CASSRLAGTYEQYF
-,TRBJ2-1,-,TRBV7-3,TGTGCCAGCAGCTTAAGGAGGGGCTCCTACAATGAGCAGTTCTTC,CASSLRRGSYNEQFF
-,TRBJ1-1,-,TRBV18,TGTGCCAGCTCACCTACAGGGAACACTGAAGCTTTCTTT,CASSPTGNTEAFF
-,TRBJ2-6,TRBD2,TRBV19,TGTGCCAGTAGTCCACTAGCGGGAGGGAAAACTGGGGCCAACGTCCTGACTTTC,CASSPLAGGKTGANVLTF
-,TRBJ2-5,TRBD1,TRBV2,TGTGCCAGCAGTGGGGACAGGACGGAGACCCAGTACTTC,CASSGDRTETQYF
once,TRBJ2-7,-,TRBV5-8,TGTGCCAGCAGCTTATTGGGCCAGTCCTACGAGCAGTACTTC,CASSLLGQSYEQYF
once,TRBJ2-1,TRBD2,TRBV24-1,TGTGCCACCAGTGATCTCCAGCGGGACTACAATGAGCAGTTCTTC,CATSDLQRDYNEQFF
-,TRBJ2-7,TRBD1,TRBV19,TGTGCCAGTAGTATGGATTCGGGGACAGGGTATCTCGAGCAGTACTTC,CASSMDSGTGYLEQYF
once,TRBJ1-2,-,TRBV5-6,TGTGCCAGCAGCCCGGAGGCCCCAGGGGTGGCCTATGGCTACACCTTC,CASSPEAPGVAYGYTF
-,TRBJ1-1,-,TRBV11-2,TGTGCCAGCAGCTTAGGTAGTAAGATCACTGAAGCTTTCTTT,CASSLGSKITEAFF
-,TRBJ1-2,TRBD1,TRBV28,TGTGCCACTGCAGCTGTACGACAGGGAGACTTTGGCTACACCTTC,CATAAVRQGDFGYTF
-,TRBJ2-1,TRBD2,TRBV3-1/TRBV3-2,TGTGCCAGCAGCCTGGGACTAGCGGGAGGGAGCTCCTACAATGAGCAGTTCTTC,CASSLGLAGGSSYNEQFF
-,TRBJ2-5,-,TRBV15,TGTGCCACCAAGGCCAGGGCCGACCAAGAGACCCAGTACTTC,CATKARADQETQYF
-,TRBJ2-7,-,TRBV5-6,TGTGCCAGCAGCTTGGCGTGGCGGAGATACGAGCAGTACTTC,CASSLAWRRYEQYF
-,TRBJ2-3,TRBD1,TRBV18,TGTGCCAGCTCACCACAGGGGGCCTCATCAGATACGCAGTATTTT,CASSPQGASSDTQYF
-,TRBJ2-1,-,TRBV19,TGTGCCAGTAGCCTCCTCGGACAATTCTACAATGAGCAGTTCTTC,CASSLLGQFYNEQFF
-,TRBJ2-3,-,TRBV9,TGTGCCAGCAGCCGAGAGAATACGCAGTATTTT,CASSRENTQYF
-,TRBJ2-5,-,TRBV5-4,TGTGCCAGCAGCTTTGCCGGGGAGACCCAGTACTTC,CASSFAGETQYF